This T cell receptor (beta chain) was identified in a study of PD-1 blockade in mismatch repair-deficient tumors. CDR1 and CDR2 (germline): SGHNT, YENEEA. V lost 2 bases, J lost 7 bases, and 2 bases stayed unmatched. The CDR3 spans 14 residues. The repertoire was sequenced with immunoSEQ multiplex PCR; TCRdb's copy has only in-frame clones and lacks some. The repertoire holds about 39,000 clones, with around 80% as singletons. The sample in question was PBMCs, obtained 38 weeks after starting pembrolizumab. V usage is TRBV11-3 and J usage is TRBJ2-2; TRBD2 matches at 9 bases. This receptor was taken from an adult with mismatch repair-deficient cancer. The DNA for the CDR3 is TGTGCCAGCAGCTTACGCGGGAGGGTCGGGGAGCTGTTTTTT. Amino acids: CASSLRGRVGELFF.